The present entry profiles one TCR beta chain with its context. What it binds is not known. Alongside a J-beta primer mix, a sample-barcoded 5' primer served in a second PCR lasting about 6 to 11 cycles. Each cDNA molecule, via a template-switch adaptor with 12 random nucleotides, was tagged. No fewer than 3 million CDR3-containing paired-end reads came from each sample. One entry per CDR3 protein results from TCRdb running MiXCR on the 5' RACE reads. The sample carries over 1,500,000 distinct CDR3 sequences, less than 50% recorded once. The sample belongs to a study of blood T cells in healthy people across ages. Study-level background: With template switching, about one barcoded beta molecule was captured per two T cells. Overall study findings and caveats: Estimates drawn from one million T cells were deemed to understate diversity.

This CDR3 region has 13 residues. V lost 5 bases, J lost 6 bases, and 11 bases lay in between. Per germline, CDR1 MDHEN and CDR2 SYDVKM. The clonotype was recovered from a woman aged 40 to 50 in good health. Material for sequencing was blood. The chain couples TRBV28 to TRBJ2-1; D gene unclear. The chain's CDR3 is CASSTPVSNEQFF. In DNA form, the CDR3 reads TGTGCCAGCAGTACACCAGTGTCCAATGAGCAGTTCTTC. The full variable domain, its missing parts supplied by reference TRBV28 and TRBJ2-1, is DVKVTQSSRYLVKRTGEKVFLECVQDMDHENMFWYRQDPGLGLRLIYFSYDVKMKEKGDIPEGYSVSREKKERFSLILESASTNQTSMYLCASSTPVSNEQFFGPGTRLTVL.